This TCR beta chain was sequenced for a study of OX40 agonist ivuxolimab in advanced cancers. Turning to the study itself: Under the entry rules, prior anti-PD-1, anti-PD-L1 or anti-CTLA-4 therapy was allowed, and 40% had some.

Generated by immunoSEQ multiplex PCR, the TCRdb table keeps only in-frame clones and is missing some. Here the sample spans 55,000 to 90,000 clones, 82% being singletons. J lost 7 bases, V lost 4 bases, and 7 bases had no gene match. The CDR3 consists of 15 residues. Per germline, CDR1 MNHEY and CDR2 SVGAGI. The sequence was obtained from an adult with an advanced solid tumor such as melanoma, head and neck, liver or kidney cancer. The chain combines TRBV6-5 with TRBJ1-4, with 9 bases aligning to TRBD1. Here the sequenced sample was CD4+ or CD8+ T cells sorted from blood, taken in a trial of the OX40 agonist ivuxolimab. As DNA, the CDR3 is TGTGCCAGCAGTTGGGACAGGGTTCCTCTTGAAAAACTGTTTTTT. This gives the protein CASSWDRVPLEKLFF.